One sample yielded the 20 T cell receptor beta chains listed below, sequenced in a study of shared clonotypes between healthy human individuals. Some clones are missing from TCRdb's copy, which holds only in-frame ones; the method was immunoSEQ multiplex PCR. The data hold 490,000 or so clones, with about 80% observed a single time. Source material: PBMCs. Every receptor here comes from a woman in her thirties or forties in good health. Some clones in this sample may be carry-over from other donors' samples.

The CDR3 protein is CASSANRGFETQYF. The CDR3 DNA reads as TGTGCCAGCAGCGCAAACAGGGGGTTTGAGACCCAGTACTTC. The chain is built from TRBV13 and TRBJ2-5; TRBD1 matches at 8 bases. The germline V gene encodes CDR1 PRHDT and CDR2 FYEKMQ (reference sequence). J gave up 5 bases and V 5 bases, and 7 bases lay outside the gene matches. The CDR3 consists of 14 residues.

J is TRBJ2-2 and V is TRBV19; 11 bases are shared with TRBD2. Losses at the gene ends were 5 bases for V and 13 bases for J; bases not matched to a gene: 3. This CDR3 is built from 12 residues. Germline V gene lookup returns CDR1 LNHDA and CDR2 SQIVND (reference sequence). The CDR3 DNA reads TGTGCCAGTAGTCACGGACTAGCGGGGCTGTTTTTT. Translation: CASSHGLAGLFF.

The rearrangement uses TRBV7-9 and TRBJ2-1; 12 positions match TRBD2. The V and J ends lost 5 bases and 8 bases, in that order; junction bases with no gene match: 7. CDR1 is SEHNR, CDR2 FQNEAQ, per germline (reference sequence). There are 15 residues in the CDR3. The DNA of the CDR3 is TGTGCCAGCAGCCGACTAGCGGGAGTGCTTCATGAGCAGTTCTTC. Its translation is CASSRLAGVLHEQFF.

On this clone itself: This sample includes further DNA sequences coding for the same CDR3. CDR3 nucleotide sequence: TGCGCCAGCAGCGCGGGGACAGCTAGCACAGATACGCAGTATTTT. Translating gives CASSAGTASTDTQYF. The genes are TRBV5-1 and TRBJ2-3; D possibly corresponds to TRBD1 (7 bases). The CDR3 sequence is 15 residues long. Trimming cost V 4 bases and J 0 bases, with 12 bases left between them. The germline V gene encodes CDR1 SGHRS and CDR2 YFSETQ. The full variable domain, rest sourced from reference TRBV5-1 and TRBJ2-3, is KAGVTQTPRYLIKTRGQQVTLSCSPISGHRSVSWYQQTPGQGLQFLFEYFSETQRNKGNFPGRFSGRQFSNSRSEMNVSTLELGDSALYLCASSAGTASTDTQYFGPGTRLTVL.

The rearrangement joins TRBV10-1 to TRBJ2-5; maybe TRBD1 (6 bases). The end of the DNA aligns better with TRBJ2-7, so the J call may be wrong. This CDR3 region has 13 residues. The germline V gene has CDR1 WNHNN and CDR2 SYGVQD (reference sequence). The CDR3 DNA is TGCGCCAGCAGCGCAGGGGTGTCGCGCGAGCAGTACTTC. This codes for CASSAGVSREQYF.

This clone was counted between two and nine times. The chain links TRBV29-1 to TRBJ2-2; D is ambiguous. Germline V gene data show CDR1 as SQVTM and CDR2 as ANQGSEA. The ends were cut back, 3 bases at V and 5 bases at J, with 10 bases in the middle. The CDR3 has 13 amino acids. The CDR3 here is CSVDRSGTGELFF. The CDR3, as DNA: TGCAGCGTTGACAGGTCAGGTACCGGGGAGCTGTTTTTT.

The chain recombines TRBV9 with TRBJ1-1; maybe TRBD1 (5 bases). V was trimmed by 3 bases and J by 0 bases, leaving 12 bases between them. Germline CDR1 and CDR2: SGDLS and YYNGEE. The CDR3 totals 15 residues. The CDR3 sequence: CASSDPPGVNTEAFF. As DNA, the CDR3 is TGTGCCAGCAGCGACCCACCGGGGGTGAACACTGAAGCTTTCTTT.

This clone was detected many times. This rearrangement joins TRBV6-6 to TRBJ2-2; TRBD1 might be the D (6 bases). This CDR3 has 15 residues. V lost 6 bases, J lost 5 bases, and 16 bases lay in between. Looked up from germline, CDR1 is MNHNY and CDR2 is SVGAGI (reference sequence). In nucleotides, the CDR3 is TGTGCCAGCAGGCCACAGGGTTCGGGTACCGGGGAGCTGTTTTTT. This sequence encodes CASRPQGSGTGELFF.

The chain couples TRBV27 to TRBJ2-3; 7 bases map to TRBD2. Germline CDR1 MNHEY, CDR2 SMNVEV (reference sequence). V was clipped by 4 bases and J by 5 bases; unmatched bases: 3. This CDR3 region has 13 residues. CDR3 loop: CASSWGRGDTQYF. The CDR3 DNA is TGTGCCAGCAGTTGGGGGAGGGGAGATACGCAGTATTTT.

The chain carries TRBV30 and TRBJ1-5; a possible D gene is TRBD1 (5 bases). This CDR3 is built from 13 residues. CDR1 GTSNPN and CDR2 SVGIG come from the germline V gene (reference sequence). Trimming removed 1 base at V and 4 bases at J, with 8 bases between. The CDR3 sequence: CAWSGGRNQPQHF. The CDR3 DNA is TGTGCCTGGAGTGGGGGGAGGAATCAGCCCCAGCATTTT.

The genes are TRBV27 and TRBJ2-3, with no clear D. Germline V gene sequence: CDR1 MNHEY, CDR2 SMNVEV (reference sequence). Between the trimmed V and J ends, which lost 5 bases and 1 base, there was a span of 25 bases. This CDR3 has 19 residues. The CDR3 here is CASSQDISLSGLGTDTQYF. The CDR3 DNA is TGTGCCAGCAGTCAAGATATATCCCTCTCCGGGTTGGGCACAGATACGCAGTATTTT.

The gene calls are TRBV4-2 and TRBJ2-2, with TRBD1 matching over 9 bases. CDR3 length equals 17 residues. V dropped 4 bases and J dropped 2; count of bases not matched to a gene: 8. CDR1 is LGHNA and CDR2 is YNFKEQ in the germline V gene. Here the CDR3 DNA reads TGTGCCAGCAGCCGGCTGAAGGGACAGGGTAACACCGGGGAGCTGTTTTTT. Translating it yields CASSRLKGQGNTGELFF.

The chain recombines TRBV28 with TRBJ1-1; D not certain. Trimming shortened V by 2 bases and J by 1 base, and 8 bases separated the two germline ends. The CDR3 loop spans 14 amino acids. Per the germline V gene, CDR1 is MDHEN and CDR2 is SYDVKM. The CDR3 sequence is CASSLRFANTEAFF. The DNA of the CDR3 is TGTGCCAGCAGTTTAAGGTTTGCGAACACTGAAGCTTTCTTT.

This sequence joins TRBV21-1 and TRBJ2-3. TRBV21-1 is classified as a pseudogene. This CDR3 is built from 17 residues. The CDR3 loop reads CASSKNEFGYRTDTQYF. The CDR3 DNA reads as TGTGCCAGCAGCAAAAACGAGTTTGGGTACCGCACAGATACGCAGTATTTT.

The chain is built from TRBV7-9 and TRBJ2-1, with TRBD1 matching 10 bases. V shed 7 bases, J shed 7 bases, and the junction held 4 bases outside the gene matches. The germline V gene has CDR1 SEHNR and CDR2 FQNEAQ (reference sequence). The CDR3 spans 13 residues. Here the CDR3 reads CASIPDRGNEQFF. The CDR3 nucleotides read TGTGCCAGCATCCCGGACAGGGGGAATGAGCAGTTCTTC.

The V and J genes are TRBV19 and TRBJ2-2; no clear D gene. The germline V and J ends were trimmed by 10 bases and 1 base, with 10 bases remaining between them. The CDR3 is made up of 13 amino acids. Germline V gene lookup returns CDR1 LNHDA and CDR2 SQIVND (reference sequence). The CDR3 region has the DNA TGTGCCACCCTTGGGGAGAACACCGGGGAGCTGTTTTTT. Translated, it gives CATLGENTGELFF.

The genes are TRBV11-3 and TRBJ1-2; a weak D match, TRBD1 (5 bases). The V end was cut by 2 bases, the J end by 3 bases, with 10 bases between. CDR1 is SGHNT and CDR2 is YENEEA in the germline V gene. The CDR3 covers 14 residues. The CDR3 sequence is CASSLWGQDYGYTF. The CDR3, as DNA: TGTGCCAGCAGCTTATGGGGCCAGGACTATGGCTACACCTTC.

This clone has ten or more counts. This CDR3 is CASSFRTGASYEQYF. In DNA, the CDR3 is TGTGCCAGTAGTTTCCGGACAGGGGCTTCCTACGAGCAGTACTTC. V gene TRBV19 combines with J gene TRBJ2-7, with 9 bases fitting TRBD1. Germline V lookup: CDR1 LNHDA, CDR2 SQIVND (reference sequence). V lost 5 bases and J lost 1; bases outside the gene matches: 6. CDR3 length equals 15 residues.

This chain uses TRBV5-1 with TRBJ1-2; 7 nucleotides line up with TRBD1. The CDR3 is 15 amino acids. Trimming removed 4 bases from V and 4 bases from J; junction bases left unmatched: 10. Germline assignment: CDR1 SGHRS and CDR2 YFSETQ. The CDR3, as DNA: TGCGCCAGCAGCAGGACGGGGACAGAGTCCTATGGCTACACCTTC. This encodes CASSRTGTESYGYTF.

The chain couples TRBV28 to TRBJ1-1; 8 nucleotides agree with TRBD1. Germline CDR1 and CDR2: MDHEN and SYDVKM. The CDR3 totals 13 residues. V was clipped by 4 bases and J by 5 bases; unmatched bases: 3. CDR3 nucleotide sequence: TGTGCCAGCAGTTCAGGGGGCCGGACTGAAGCTTTCTTT. Translating it yields CASSSGGRTEAFF.